Presented here are 19 T cell receptor beta chains from one specimen sequenced in a study of immune evolution from preneoplasia to lung adenocarcinoma. Produced via immunoSEQ multiplex PCR; TCRdb's table is partial and in-frame only. The sample holds 2,500 to 3,500 clones, 80% to 85% seen once. The sample was FFPE adjacent normal lung tissue. The receptors were sampled from a person in their 40s with lung adenocarcinoma.

This clone was recorded once. This chain connects TRBV29-1 to TRBJ2-3, with 7 bases lining up with TRBD1. Germline lookup yields CDR1 SQVTM and CDR2 ANQGSEA. V dropped 2 bases and J dropped 6; count of bases not matched to a gene: 5. This CDR3 is 13 amino acids long. The CDR3 here is CSVELGRGDTQYF. CDR3 nucleotides: TGCAGCGTTGAATTGGGCAGGGGGGATACGCAGTATTTT.

The chain is built from TRBV7-8 and TRBJ1-5; D possibly corresponds to TRBD1 (5 bases). CDR1 is SGHVS and CDR2 is FQNEAQ in the germline V gene. The CDR3 totals 16 residues. V lost 5 bases and J 4 bases, leaving 18 bases between the germline ends. The CDR3 loop reads CASSLYGTGENQPQHF. The CDR3 DNA follows: TGTGCCAGCAGCCTTTACGGGACCGGGGAAAATCAGCCCCAGCATTTT.

The V gene is TRBV27, the J gene TRBJ1-2; 7 nucleotides line up with TRBD1. The CDR3 spans 12 residues. Germline V gene data show CDR1 as MNHEY and CDR2 as SMNVEV (reference sequence). V gave up 3 bases and J gave up 8 bases; unmatched junction bases: 3. CDR3 nucleotides: TGTGCCAGCAGTTTCACAGGGGACGGCTACACCTTC. Translated: CASSFTGDGYTF.

The CDR3 region has the DNA TGTGCCAGCAAACCGGGACGAGAAAACACTGAAGCTTTCTTT. Amino acids: CASKPGRENTEAFF. The rearrangement uses TRBV11-2 and TRBJ1-1, with a tentative D call TRBD1 (5 bases). Germline loops: CDR1 SGHAT, CDR2 FQNNGV. This CDR3 is 14 amino acids long. V lost 7 bases and J lost 2, with 14 bases in between.

This chain links TRBV5-1 with TRBJ2-3; 7 nucleotides align to TRBD2. The CDR3 is 15 residues long. The germline V gene encodes CDR1 SGHRS and CDR2 YFSETQ. With 4 bases clipped from V and 1 base from J, the junction kept 6 bases outside the gene matches. The CDR3 DNA is TGCGCCAGCAGCCCCTGGGAGGGGCGCACAGATACGCAGTATTTT. Its protein product is CASSPWEGRTDTQYF.

This clone showed up just a few times. V and J are TRBV27 and TRBJ1-6, with D maybe TRBD1 (5 bases). Germline CDR1 MNHEY, CDR2 SMNVEV (reference sequence). V was shortened by 6 bases and J by 3 bases, with 12 bases between the two germline ends. The CDR3 is 15 residues long. The CDR3 here is CASRLQGYYNSPLHF. The CDR3, as DNA: TGTGCCAGCAGACTCCAGGGTTACTATAATTCACCCCTCCACTTT.

This chain uses TRBV6-5 with TRBJ1-2, with D tentatively TRBD1 (5 bases). V was clipped by 5 bases and J by 4 bases, with 17 bases between them. This CDR3 region has 15 residues. The germline gives CDR1 MNHEY, CDR2 SVGAGI. DNA of the CDR3: TGTGCCAGCAGTATTAACCGGGACTCCACCTATGGCTACACCTTC. Translated: CASSINRDSTYGYTF.

The chain joins TRBV6-5 to TRBJ1-2; D unresolved. Germline V CDR1 and CDR2: MNHEY, SVGAGI. The germline V and J ends were trimmed by 3 bases and 5 bases, with 10 bases remaining between them. The CDR3 spans 13 residues. The CDR3 DNA follows: TGTGCCAGCAGTTATACAGCCGAATATGGCTACACCTTC. Translating gives CASSYTAEYGYTF.

This sequence joins TRBV30 and TRBJ1-6, with a possible D match to TRBD1 (5 bases). V lost 5 bases and J lost 7, with 12 bases in between. CDR1 is GTSNPN and CDR2 is SVGIG in the germline V gene (reference sequence). The CDR3 loop spans 13 amino acids. The CDR3 protein is CAWDSHLNSPLHF. The CDR3 DNA reads TGTGCCTGGGACAGCCACCTCAATTCACCCCTCCACTTT.

This sequence joins TRBV7-9 and TRBJ2-1; 10 bases are shared with TRBD1. CDR1 and CDR2 (germline): SEHNR, FQNEAQ (reference sequence). The length of the CDR3 is 15 residues. With 5 bases clipped from V and 9 bases from J, the junction kept 10 bases outside the gene matches. CDR3 sequence reads: CASSPPGQGTGEQFF. CDR3 DNA sequence: TGTGCCAGCAGCCCGCCGGGACAGGGGACAGGTGAGCAGTTCTTC.

This chain joins TRBV20-1 and TRBJ1-2; D is unresolved. The V and J ends lost 5 bases and 7 bases respectively, with 11 bases between them. The CDR3 is 11 amino acids. CDR1 is DFQATT and CDR2 is SNEGSKA in the germline V gene (reference sequence). The CDR3 coding sequence is TGCAGTGCTTCCGCCCGGCGTGGCTACACCTTC. This gives the protein CSASARRGYTF.

This chain uses TRBV5-1 with TRBJ2-7; 7 bases fit TRBD1. This CDR3 is 16 amino acids long. Germline V gives CDR1 SGHRS, CDR2 YFSETQ. J was trimmed by 0 bases and V by 0 bases; bases with no gene match: 6. The CDR3 sequence: CASSLVPGQTSYEQYF. CDR3 sequence (DNA): TGCGCCAGCAGCTTGGTACCGGGACAGACCTCCTACGAGCAGTACTTC.

In its sample, this clone was seen a few times. Germline is not matched at one junction end, which may reflect a read error. This chain uses TRBV7-7 with TRBJ2-1; TRBD1 matches at 10 bases. Germline V gene lookup returns CDR1 SSHAT and CDR2 FNYEAQ (reference sequence). The CDR3 is 16 residues long. CDR3 nucleotides: TGTGCTAGCAGCCCAAAAGGACAGGGGGCCTACAATGAGCAGTTCTTC. Protein sequence: CASSPKGQGAYNEQFF.

V and J are TRBV18 and TRBJ1-4; D not certain. The CDR3 runs 11 residues. V was clipped by 3 bases and J by 8 bases, with 4 bases between them. Germline lookup yields CDR1 KGHSH and CDR2 LQKENI. This chain's CDR3 is CASSPREKLFF. The DNA of the CDR3 is TGTGCCAGCTCACCTAGAGAAAAACTGTTTTTT.

The chain recombines TRBV5-1 with TRBJ1-3; no clear D. The germline V gene encodes CDR1 SGHRS and CDR2 YFSETQ. V was shortened by 0 bases and J by 0 bases, with 13 bases between the two germline ends. The CDR3 contains 17 residues. The CDR3 sequence is CASSLVGRTHSGNTIYF. As DNA, the CDR3 is TGCGCCAGCAGCTTGGTAGGCAGAACCCACTCTGGAAACACCATATATTTT.

V gene TRBV11-2 combines with J gene TRBJ2-5; D call uncertain. The better agreement between TRBJ2-7 and the DNA end casts doubt on the J call. The CDR3 loop spans 13 amino acids. Germline assignment: CDR1 SGHAT and CDR2 FQNNGV. Written as DNA, the CDR3 is TGTGCCAGCAGCTTAAAGTCTCCGGGCGAGCAGTACTTC. This translates into CASSLKSPGEQYF.

The chain has TRBV2 and TRBJ2-3; no reliable D call. Trimming took off 9 bases at V and 5 bases at J, with 6 bases between the two ends. The CDR3 spans 10 residues. Per germline, CDR1 SNHLY and CDR2 FYNNEI. The CDR3 DNA follows: TGTGCCAGTGAAGGAGATACGCAGTATTTT. It codes for CASEGDTQYF.

The chain carries TRBV5-1 and TRBJ2-5; possibly TRBD2 for D (6 bases). CDR1 and CDR2 (germline): SGHRS, YFSETQ. CDR3 size: 15 residues. The V end lost 4 bases, the J end lost 3 bases, and 16 bases lay between the germline ends. CDR3 DNA: TGCGCCAGCAGCCGAGTGGGACGGAGGGAAGAGACCCAGTACTTC. This translates into CASSRVGRREETQYF.

V and J are TRBV7-9 and TRBJ1-1; D is undetermined. Trimming took off 6 bases at V and 1 base at J, with 12 bases between the two ends. This CDR3 is built from 14 residues. The germline CDR1 and CDR2 sequences are SEHNR and FQNEAQ (reference sequence). CDR3 sequence (DNA): TGTGCCAGCAGGGATGGACGGGAGAACACTGAAGCTTTCTTT. This sequence encodes CASRDGRENTEAFF.